These 17 T cell receptor beta chains came from one sample sequenced in a study of T cell clonotyping in hematopoietic cell transplantation. Time point specified: recipient sample about 28 days before transplant, after cytoreduction. The protocol was immunoSEQ multiplex PCR, while the TCRdb copy is restricted to in-frame clones and leaves out a portion. The sample yields roughly 17,000 clones, about 92% seen once. This specimen was peripheral blood mononuclear cells, taken before stem cell transplant. The receptors derive from a man aged 18 to 35 with biphenotypic leukemia. Some clones in this sample may be carry-over from other donors' samples.

The chain carries TRBV5-4 and TRBJ1-2; D may be TRBD1 (6 bases). This CDR3 region has 13 residues. Trimming took off 9 bases at V and 4 bases at J, with 16 bases between the two ends. CDR1 and CDR2 from the germline V gene are SGHNT and YYREEE (reference sequence). DNA of the CDR3: TGTGCCACCAAACTACAGGGACTCTATGGCTACACCTTC. Translation: CATKLQGLYGYTF.

The chain combines TRBV5-6 with TRBJ2-3, with 7 bases matching TRBD1. Germline V gene lookup returns CDR1 SGHDT and CDR2 YYEEEE. This CDR3 comprises 16 residues. V was clipped by 2 bases and J by 3 bases; unmatched bases: 9. The CDR3 reads CASSLQGHKGTDTQYF. CDR3 DNA sequence: TGTGCCAGCAGCTTACAGGGGCATAAGGGAACAGATACGCAGTATTTT.

This clone appeared once. The chain has TRBV30 and TRBJ1-1; TRBD1 might be the D (6 bases). Germline V CDR1 and CDR2: GTSNPN, SVGIG (reference sequence). V was pared by 2 bases and J by 1 base, with 8 bases between. This CDR3 region has 13 residues. The CDR3 DNA is TGTGCCTGGAGTTACAGGGCGAACACTGAAGCTTTCTTT. Amino acids: CAWSYRANTEAFF.

This chain uses TRBV30 with TRBJ1-3; the match to TRBD1 covers 9 bases. There are 15 residues in the CDR3. Losses at the gene ends were 1 base for V and 4 bases for J; bases not matched to a gene: 5. Germline V gene lookup returns CDR1 GTSNPN and CDR2 SVGIG (reference sequence). The DNA for the CDR3 is TGTGCCTGGAGTGAACAGGGGGCGCGAGGAAACACCATATATTTT. Its translation: CAWSEQGARGNTIYF. The full variable domain, its missing parts supplied by reference TRBV30 and TRBJ1-3, is SQTIHQWPATLVQPVGSPLSLECTVEGTSNPNLYWYRQAAGRGLQLLFYSVGIGQISSEVPQNLSASRPQDRQFILSSKKLLLSDSGFYLCAWSEQGARGNTIYFGEGSWLTVV.

The genes are TRBV29-1 and TRBJ1-3, with a tentative D call TRBD1 (5 bases). Germline loops: CDR1 SQVTM, CDR2 ANQGSEA. Trimming stripped 2 bases from V and 15 bases from J, with 17 bases between. This CDR3 comprises 12 residues. Here the CDR3 reads CSVESGTPTRYF. The CDR3 DNA is TGCAGCGTTGAATCAGGGACTCCGACTCGATATTTT.

This chain connects TRBV10-2 to TRBJ1-1, with unresolved D. Germline V CDR1 and CDR2: WSHSY, SAAADI. The CDR3 has 15 residues. Trimming removed 2 bases from V and 1 base from J, with 11 bases in between. Here the CDR3 reads CASSEMHGENTEAFF. CDR3 in DNA: TGCGCCAGCAGTGAGATGCACGGAGAGAACACTGAAGCTTTCTTT.

This chain joins TRBV10-3 and TRBJ1-2, with D possibly TRBD1 on 6 matching bases. CDR3 length: 13 amino acids. Germline CDR1 is ENHRY and CDR2 is SYGVKD. V lost 2 bases and J lost 5, with 9 bases in between. The CDR3 here is CAISEGRGYGYTF. CDR3 nucleotide sequence: TGTGCCATCAGTGAGGGCAGGGGATATGGCTACACCTTC.

The chain joins TRBV5-8 to TRBJ2-7; perhaps D is TRBD1 or TRBD2 (7 bases each). The CDR3 length is 14 residues. Germline V CDR1 and CDR2: SGHTS, YDEGEE. Trimming shortened V by 5 bases and J by 6 bases, and 18 bases separated the two germline ends. The chain's CDR3 is CASRPTGSGGEQYF. The DNA of the CDR3 is TGTGCCAGCAGGCCGACAGGGTCGGGGGGCGAGCAGTACTTC.

The V call is TRBV11-2, the J call TRBJ2-3; 10 nucleotides line up with TRBD2. V shed 5 bases and J 2 bases; nucleotides not matched to a gene: 10. There are 17 residues in the CDR3. The V gene's germline CDR1 is SGHAT and CDR2 FQNNGV. CDR3 protein: CASSAGSGGVDTDTQYF. The DNA of the CDR3 is TGTGCCAGCAGCGCGGGGAGCGGGGGGGTAGACACAGATACGCAGTATTTT.

The CDR3 loop reads CASSQPDRVGTEAFF. CDR3 DNA sequence: TGCGCCAGCAGCCAACCTGACAGGGTCGGGACTGAAGCTTTCTTT. The chain uses TRBV4-3 and TRBJ1-1; 7 bases map to TRBD1. The CDR3 totals 15 residues. V lost 2 bases to trimming and J lost 5 bases; unmatched junction nucleotides: 8. The germline CDR1 and CDR2 sequences are LGHNA and YSLEER.

The chain couples TRBV9 to TRBJ1-1; D is possibly TRBD1 (6 bases). V gave up 3 bases and J gave up 1 base, with 13 bases separating them. Germline V gene sequence: CDR1 SGDLS, CDR2 YYNGEE. The CDR3 totals 15 residues. DNA for the CDR3: TGTGCCAGCAGCGCCGGGACACAACCGAACACTGAAGCTTTCTTT. Amino acids: CASSAGTQPNTEAFF.

The chain recombines TRBV10-3 with TRBJ1-5; D gene uncertain. The germline V gene has CDR1 ENHRY and CDR2 SYGVKD. Trimming removed 7 bases at V and 6 bases at J, with 16 bases between. There are 14 residues in the CDR3. CDR3 region: CAIIQRGRSQPQHF. CDR3 in DNA: TGTGCCATCATTCAGCGAGGAAGGAGTCAGCCCCAGCATTTT.

The V call is TRBV5-1, the J call TRBJ2-7; the D gene is possibly TRBD2 (5 bases). The CDR3 runs 17 residues. Germline CDR1 reads SGHRS; CDR2 reads YFSETQ. V shed 0 bases and J shed 0 bases, with 16 bases lying between them. The CDR3 DNA is TGCGCCAGCAGCTTGGTGGATGGCGGGCCGAGCTCCTACGAGCAGTACTTC. It translates to CASSLVDGGPSSYEQYF.

The V call is TRBV29-1, the J call TRBJ1-6; TRBD1 might be the D (6 bases). Germline-derived CDR1 and CDR2 are SQVTM and ANQGSEA. The CDR3 runs 13 residues. Between the trimmed V and J ends, which lost 4 bases and 5 bases, there was a span of 9 bases. In DNA, the CDR3 is TGCAGCGTTGGGAAGGGGGATAATTCACCCCTCCACTTT. Translating it yields CSVGKGDNSPLHF.

This clone was detected only a few times. This chain connects TRBV5-6 to TRBJ1-1; D ambiguous. V was cut by 2 bases and J by 4 bases, with 9 bases left in between. The CDR3 is made up of 13 amino acids. CDR1 and CDR2 from the germline V gene are SGHDT and YYEEEE. The CDR3 region has the DNA TGTGCCAGCAGCTTCGGCAGGAGCACTGAAGCTTTCTTT. Translating gives CASSFGRSTEAFF. The full variable domain, its missing parts supplied by reference TRBV5-6 and TRBJ1-1, is DAGVTQSPTHLIKTRGQQVTLRCSPKSGHDTVSWYQQALGQGPQFIFQYYEEEERQRGNFPDRFSGHQFPNYSSELNVNALLLGDSALYLCASSFGRSTEAFFGQGTRLTVV.

The chain is built from TRBV27 and TRBJ2-7, with D unresolved. Trimming took 8 bases from V and 0 from J, leaving 11 bases between them. The CDR3 totals 13 residues. The germline V gene has CDR1 MNHEY and CDR2 SMNVEV (reference sequence). The CDR3 bases are TGTGCCAGCCCGCGGTTTTTCTCCTACGAGCAGTACTTC. Translated, it gives CASPRFFSYEQYF.

The V and J genes are TRBV19 and TRBJ1-5; D unresolved. Germline CDR1 is LNHDA and CDR2 is SQIVND (reference sequence). Trimming pared 2 bases from V and 0 bases from J, leaving 8 bases between. The CDR3 is 15 residues long. The CDR3 DNA reads as TGTGCCAGTAGTATAAGCAGTTATAGCAATCAGCCCCAGCATTTT. This translates into CASSISSYSNQPQHF.